This is a list of T cell receptor beta chains from one sample in a study of T cells after somatic rescue of genetic block. The table came from immunoSEQ multiplex PCR; TCRdb's copy has only in-frame clones and leaves some out. In the table there are 10,000 to 15,000 clones, 65% to 85% of which are singletons. Sequenced sample: peripheral blood mononuclear cells (PBMCs). These receptors were collected from a boy between 5 and 17 years old. Each CDR3 is given with its conserved first and last residue. A D gene is named only where the DNA matches it firmly. A clone size is listed for some rows: how often the clone was seen (once, few, many), or a class if it is expanded.

DNA: TGTGCCAGTAGTCTCCGGGACAGCGATCAGCCCCAGCATTTT
CDR3: CASSLRDSDQPQHF
size: .
D: TRBD1
J: TRBJ1-5
V: TRBV19

DNA: TGTGCCAGCTCACCTAGGTCAGGAGGGGAGACCCAGTACTTC
CDR3: CASSPRSGGETQYF
size: .
D: .
J: TRBJ2-5
V: TRBV18

DNA: TGCGCCAGCAGCTTGGCCGCTATAGGGACTAGCGGGCTAACCTACAATGAGCAGTTCTTC
CDR3: CASSLAAIGTSGLTYNEQFF
size: .
D: TRBD2
J: TRBJ2-1
V: TRBV5-1

DNA: TGTGCCAGCAGCCGCCCCGACAGGGGGAGTGGTACAGATACGCAGTATTTT
CDR3: CASSRPDRGSGTDTQYF
size: .
D: TRBD1
J: TRBJ2-3
V: TRBV28

DNA: TGTGCCAGTAGTCTGACCCGCCTCCTCCATGAGCAGTTCTTC
CDR3: CASSLTRLLHEQFF
size: .
D: .
J: TRBJ2-1
V: TRBV19

DNA: TGCGCCAGCAGCTGGGGGCCGGGCACCGGGGAGCTGTTTTTT
CDR3: CASSWGPGTGELFF
size: medium-sized
D: .
J: TRBJ2-2
V: TRBV5-1

DNA: TGCGCCAGCAGGTCAGGGACAGCCCCCAATGAGCAGTTCTTC
CDR3: CASRSGTAPNEQFF
size: .
D: TRBD1
J: TRBJ2-1
V: TRBV5-1

DNA: TGTGCCAGCAGCTTGGCGGGGGCCTTAACCTACGAGCAGTACTTC
CDR3: CASSLAGALTYEQYF
size: .
D: .
J: TRBJ2-7
V: TRBV2

DNA: TGCAGCGTTGGAGGGACAGGGCTAAGAGAGACCCAGTACTTC
CDR3: CSVGGTGLRETQYF
size: .
D: TRBD1
J: TRBJ2-5
V: TRBV29-1

DNA: TGTGCCAGCAGTCCCAGGGGCACCTATAATTCACCCCTCCACTTT
CDR3: CASSPRGTYNSPLHF
size: .
D: .
J: TRBJ1-6
V: TRBV7-2

DNA: TGTGCCAGCAGTCGCCGGGACAGGGCCGAAGCTTTCTTT
CDR3: CASSRRDRAEAFF
size: .
D: TRBD1
J: TRBJ1-1
V: TRBV6-5

DNA: TGTGCCAGCAGCTTATCCTGGACTAGTTTGTCCTACGAGCAGTACTTC
CDR3: CASSLSWTSLSYEQYF
size: .
D: TRBD2
J: TRBJ2-7
V: TRBV7-2

DNA: TGTGCCAGCAGCCTCCGGGTTTCAAAGTACGAGCAGTACTTC
CDR3: CASSLRVSKYEQYF
size: .
D: .
J: TRBJ2-7
V: TRBV11-2

DNA: TGCGCCAGCAGCCAAGAGGGACAGGGGGCTCAGCCCCAGCATTTT
CDR3: CASSQEGQGAQPQHF
size: .
D: TRBD1
J: TRBJ1-5
V: TRBV4-1

DNA: TGCGCCAGCAGCCTCCAACCGGTTTATGGCTACACCTTC
CDR3: CASSLQPVYGYTF
size: .
D: .
J: TRBJ1-2
V: TRBV4-1

DNA: TGTGCCAGCAGTGAACAGGGTTACGAGCAGTACTTC
CDR3: CASSEQGYEQYF
size: .
D: .
J: TRBJ2-7
V: TRBV6-1

DNA: TGTGCCAGCAGTCGGGACAGGGGGTTGAATGAGCAGTTCTTC
CDR3: CASSRDRGLNEQFF
size: .
D: TRBD1
J: TRBJ2-1
V: TRBV6-1

DNA: TGTGCCTGGAAGGGGACAGGCCTGAACACTGAAGCTTTCTTT
CDR3: CAWKGTGLNTEAFF
size: once
D: TRBD1
J: TRBJ1-1
V: TRBV30

DNA: TGTGCCAGCAGCGTAGGGCGCACCAGGGTCTATGGCTACACCTTC
CDR3: CASSVGRTRVYGYTF
size: medium-sized
D: .
J: TRBJ1-2
V: TRBV9

DNA: TGTGCCAGCAGGAAACTACTACAACAAAGTCGGGCCAACGTCCTGACTTTC
CDR3: CASRKLLQQSRANVLTF
size: once
D: .
J: TRBJ2-6
V: TRBV21-1

DNA: TGTGCCAGCAGCTTAGGACAGGGGGACCAGCGGATTTCCTACGAGCAGTACTTC
CDR3: CASSLGQGDQRISYEQYF
size: .
D: TRBD1
J: TRBJ2-7
V: TRBV13

DNA: TGTGCCATCAGGCCGGGACAGGGGTCCTACGAGCAGTACTTC
CDR3: CAIRPGQGSYEQYF
size: .
D: TRBD1
J: TRBJ2-7
V: TRBV10-3

DNA: TGTGCCAGCAGCCACCGTGCGGGGGCCAATACCTACAATGAGCAGTTCTTC
CDR3: CASSHRAGANTYNEQFF
size: .
D: .
J: TRBJ2-1
V: TRBV13

DNA: TGTGCCAGCAGCTTTGTGCCGGGACAGGGGGCAATTGACTATGGCTACACCTTC
CDR3: CASSFVPGQGAIDYGYTF
size: .
D: TRBD1
J: TRBJ1-2
V: TRBV7-9

DNA: TGTGCCTGGAGTGTACGGGGTCTAGCAGCAGATACGCAGTATTTT
CDR3: CAWSVRGLAADTQYF
size: few
D: .
J: TRBJ2-3
V: TRBV30

DNA: TGCGCCAGCAGCTCGGACTTAACGTGGGGTGAGCAGTTCTTC
CDR3: CASSSDLTWGEQFF
size: .
D: .
J: TRBJ2-1
V: TRBV5-1

DNA: TGTGCCAGCAGCTACGACCTCCCCGCGAAGGGCTACACCTTC
CDR3: CASSYDLPAKGYTF
size: few
D: .
J: TRBJ1-2
V: TRBV2

DNA: TGTGCCAGCAGCCCTAGGACTAGCGGGGTAGAGACCCAGTACTTC
CDR3: CASSPRTSGVETQYF
size: .
D: TRBD2
J: TRBJ2-5
V: TRBV9

DNA: TGTGCCAGCAGCTTGGATGGGAGGTTTTACTACGAGCAGTACTTC
CDR3: CASSLDGRFYYEQYF
size: few
D: .
J: TRBJ2-7
V: TRBV5-4

DNA: TGCGCCAGCAGAATGGGCCCCTGGACAGGGGGCGAAGAAAAACTGTTTTTT
CDR3: CASRMGPWTGGEEKLFF
size: .
D: TRBD1
J: TRBJ1-4
V: TRBV5-1

DNA: TGTGCCAGCAGTTTAGTCCCCTTACGGGGGGCAAACTATGGCTACACCTTC
CDR3: CASSLVPLRGANYGYTF
size: .
D: .
J: TRBJ1-2
V: TRBV27

DNA: TGCGCCAGCAGCCCCGGACAGCTCTACGAGCAGTACTTC
CDR3: CASSPGQLYEQYF
size: .
D: .
J: TRBJ2-7
V: TRBV4-3

DNA: TGTGCCAGCAGCGTAGTCCAGAACACTGAAGCTTTCTTT
CDR3: CASSVVQNTEAFF
size: .
D: .
J: TRBJ1-1
V: TRBV9

DNA: TGTGCCATCACCGGCGGGGGCAGCTCCTACAATGAGCAGTTCTTC
CDR3: CAITGGGSSYNEQFF
size: once
D: .
J: TRBJ2-1
V: TRBV10-3

DNA: TGTGCCAGCAGTTTCGGCAGGGGGCTTGAGCAGTACTTC
CDR3: CASSFGRGLEQYF
size: .
D: TRBD1
J: TRBJ2-5
V: TRBV28

DNA: TGTGCCAGTAGTATAGAGGCAGGGGAGGCCTACGAGCAGTACTTC
CDR3: CASSIEAGEAYEQYF
size: .
D: .
J: TRBJ2-7
V: TRBV19

DNA: TGTGCCAGCAGTGTATATCGGGGTCAAGGGACCCAGTACTTC
CDR3: CASSVYRGQGTQYF
size: .
D: .
J: TRBJ2-5
V: TRBV27

DNA: TGTGCCGGCCGGCCCCAGGGAAGAAACTATGGCTACACCTTC
CDR3: CAGRPQGRNYGYTF
size: .
D: .
J: TRBJ1-2
V: TRBV28

DNA: TGTGCCAGCAGTGAATGTCTCAGACACTCTGTCGACACTGAAGCTTTCTTT
CDR3: CASSECLRHSVDTEAFF
size: .
D: .
J: TRBJ1-1
V: TRBV21-1

DNA: TGTGCCAGCAGTTACAGGGGGCGGTTCAACGAGCAGTACTTC
CDR3: CASSYRGRFNEQYF
size: .
D: TRBD1
J: TRBJ2-7
V: TRBV7-9

DNA: TGTGCCAGCAGGAAAGGGAGTAAAGCGAACACCGGGGAGCTGTTTTTT
CDR3: CASRKGSKANTGELFF
size: .
D: .
J: TRBJ2-2
V: TRBV5-5

DNA: TGTGCCAGCAGCTTAGCCCCGGGACAGGGGGCCGCTAACTATGGCTACACCTTC
CDR3: CASSLAPGQGAANYGYTF
size: few
D: TRBD1
J: TRBJ1-2
V: TRBV7-6

DNA: TGTGCCACCCGGACAGATATCTACGAGCAGTACTTC
CDR3: CATRTDIYEQYF
size: .
D: .
J: TRBJ2-7
V: TRBV6-6

DNA: TGCGCCAGCAGCATAAGGTCTCTGAGAGATGAAAAACTGTTTTTT
CDR3: CASSIRSLRDEKLFF
size: .
D: .
J: TRBJ1-4
V: TRBV5-1

DNA: TGTGCCATCAGTGACCGGGCGGGGAGGTACCAAGAGACCCAGTACTTC
CDR3: CAISDRAGRYQETQYF
size: .
D: .
J: TRBJ2-5
V: TRBV10-3

DNA: TGTGCCAGCAGTTTAATCGAAGGGGGCGCCTATAATTCACCCCTCCACTTT
CDR3: CASSLIEGGAYNSPLHF
size: .
D: TRBD1
J: TRBJ1-6
V: TRBV27

DNA: TGTGCCAGCAGCCCAGGGTCGGGCGGCTCCTACGAGCAGTACTTC
CDR3: CASSPGSGGSYEQYF
size: .
D: .
J: TRBJ2-7
V: TRBV7-3

DNA: TGCGCCAGCAGCTTACTAGCGGGGATCACAGATACGCAGTATTTT
CDR3: CASSLLAGITDTQYF
size: few
D: TRBD2
J: TRBJ2-3
V: TRBV5-1

DNA: TGTGCCAGCAGATTCCCCTCACAGCCCCAGCATTTT
CDR3: CASRFPSQPQHF
size: once
D: .
J: TRBJ1-5
V: TRBV6-6

DNA: TGTGCCAGCAGCGTAGCATGGGGACTACAAGAGACCCAGTACTTC
CDR3: CASSVAWGLQETQYF
size: .
D: TRBD2
J: TRBJ2-5
V: TRBV9

DNA: TGTGCCAGCAGCCCGCGATTAGCCAAAAACATTCAGTACTTC
CDR3: CASSPRLAKNIQYF
size: once
D: .
J: TRBJ2-4
V: TRBV14

DNA: TGTGCCTGGAGTGTATATTACAATGAGCAGTTCTTC
CDR3: CAWSVYYNEQFF
size: .
D: .
J: TRBJ2-1
V: TRBV30

DNA: TGTGCCAGCAGTGTTAGCGGGCCCAGCACAGATACGCAGTATTTT
CDR3: CASSVSGPSTDTQYF
size: .
D: TRBD2
J: TRBJ2-3
V: TRBV28

DNA: TGTGCCAGCAGCTCCGGAGGGCCGAATGAAAAACTGTTTTTT
CDR3: CASSSGGPNEKLFF
size: .
D: .
J: TRBJ1-4
V: TRBV5-6

DNA: TGTGCCAGTAGTAACTTCATAGATTCACCCCTCCACTTT
CDR3: CASSNFIDSPLHF
size: .
D: .
J: TRBJ1-6
V: TRBV19